This T cell receptor (beta chain) was sequenced in a study of beta chain features in type 1 diabetes. The sequenced template was cDNA made from the entire isolated RNA. Assay used: immunoSEQ multiplex PCR; TCRdb lists only in-frame clones, some missing. The profile shows roughly 350,000 clones, approximately 10% of them singletons. V was clipped by 5 bases and J by 8 bases, with 12 bases between them. The germline CDR1 and CDR2 sequences are SEHNR and FQNEAQ (reference sequence). The CDR3 has 12 residues. The sequenced material came from naive CD4+ T cells from blood. The chain employs TRBV7-9 and TRBJ1-2, with D maybe TRBD1 (6 bases). The sequence came from a woman in her thirties in good health. The CDR3 nucleotides are TGTGCCAGCAGCGGCGACAGGAGCGGCTACACCTTC. Translated: CASSGDRSGYTF. Variable domain in full (rest from reference TRBV7-9 and TRBJ1-2): DTGVSQNPRHKITKRGQNVTFRCDPISEHNRLYWYRQTLGQGPEFLTYFQNEAQLEKSRLLSDRFSAERPKGSFSTLEIQRTEQGDSAMYLCASSGDRSGYTFGSGTRLTVV.